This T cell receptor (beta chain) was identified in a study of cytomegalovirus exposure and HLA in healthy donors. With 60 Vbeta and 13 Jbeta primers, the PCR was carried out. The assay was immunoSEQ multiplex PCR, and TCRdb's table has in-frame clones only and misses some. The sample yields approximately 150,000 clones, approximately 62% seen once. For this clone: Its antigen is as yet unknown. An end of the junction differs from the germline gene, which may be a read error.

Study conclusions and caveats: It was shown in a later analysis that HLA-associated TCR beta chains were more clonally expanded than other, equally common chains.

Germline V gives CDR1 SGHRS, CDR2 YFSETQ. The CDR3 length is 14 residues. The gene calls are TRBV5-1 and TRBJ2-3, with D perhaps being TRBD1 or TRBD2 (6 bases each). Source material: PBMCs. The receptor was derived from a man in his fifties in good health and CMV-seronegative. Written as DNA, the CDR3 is TGCGCCAGCAGATTGGGGGGCCAGGGAGATACGCAGTATTTT. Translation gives CASRLGGQGDTQYF.